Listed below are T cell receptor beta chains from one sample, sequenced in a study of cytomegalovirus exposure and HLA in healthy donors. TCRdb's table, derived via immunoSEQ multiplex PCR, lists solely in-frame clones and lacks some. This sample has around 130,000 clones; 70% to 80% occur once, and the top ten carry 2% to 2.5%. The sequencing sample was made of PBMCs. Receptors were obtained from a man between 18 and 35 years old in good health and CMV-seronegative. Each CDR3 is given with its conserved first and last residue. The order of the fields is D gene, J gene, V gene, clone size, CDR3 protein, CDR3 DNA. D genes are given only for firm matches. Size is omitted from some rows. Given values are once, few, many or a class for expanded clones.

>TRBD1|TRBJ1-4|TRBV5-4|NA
CASSPGQGYQLNEKLFF
TGTGCCAGCAGCCCTGGACAGGGATATCAACTAAATGAAAAACTGTTTTTT
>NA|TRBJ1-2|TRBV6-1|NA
CASDSNFYYGYTF
TGTGCCAGCGACTCTAATTTTTACTATGGCTACACCTTC
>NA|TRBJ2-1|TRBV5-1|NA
CASSPYFNEQFF
TGCGCCAGCAGCCCATACTTCAATGAGCAGTTCTTC
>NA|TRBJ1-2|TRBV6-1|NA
CASSVRGANYGYTF
TGTGCCAGCAGTGTTCGGGGGGCGAACTATGGCTACACCTTC
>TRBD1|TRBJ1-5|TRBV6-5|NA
CASSRTGPNQPQHF
TGTGCCAGCAGCCGGACAGGTCCCAATCAGCCCCAGCATTTT
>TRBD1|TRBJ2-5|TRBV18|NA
CASSSDRGKTSETQYF
TGTGCCAGCTCATCGGACAGGGGGAAAACTTCGGAGACCCAGTACTTC
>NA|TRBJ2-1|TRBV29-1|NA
CSVIGSFSNEQFF
TGCAGCGTCATTGGTAGTTTTAGCAATGAGCAGTTCTTC
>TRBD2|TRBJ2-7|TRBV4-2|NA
CASSQGLAGGPSEQYF
TGTGCCAGCAGCCAAGGACTAGCGGGAGGGCCGAGCGAGCAGTACTTC
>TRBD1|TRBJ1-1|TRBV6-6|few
CATSWDPGGEAFF
TGTGCCACCAGTTGGGACCCAGGGGGCGAAGCTTTCTTT
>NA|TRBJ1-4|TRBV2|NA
CASGARQGGEKLFF
TGTGCCAGCGGAGCCCGCCAGGGAGGTGAAAAACTGTTTTTT
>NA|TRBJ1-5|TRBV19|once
CASSTGEPQPQHF
TGTGCCAGTAGTACCGGTGAGCCTCAGCCCCAGCATTTT
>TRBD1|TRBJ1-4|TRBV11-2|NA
CASSRTGGWNEKLFF
TGTGCCAGCAGCAGAACAGGGGGCTGGAATGAAAAACTGTTTTTT
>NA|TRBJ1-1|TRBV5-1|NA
CASSFSRGMNTEAFF
TGCGCCAGCAGCTTTTCTCGGGGGATGAACACTGAAGCTTTCTTT
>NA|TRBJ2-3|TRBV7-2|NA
CASSLGLTRSTDTQYF
TGTGCCAGCAGCTTAGGCCTGACTAGGAGCACAGATACGCAGTATTTT
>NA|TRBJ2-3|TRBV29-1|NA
CSVERQLGDTQYF
TGCAGCGTTGAAAGACAACTGGGAGATACGCAGTATTTT
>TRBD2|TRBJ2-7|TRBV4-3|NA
CASSQLRDYTTVQYF
TGCGCCAGCAGCCAACTCCGGGACTACACTACGGTGCAGTACTTC
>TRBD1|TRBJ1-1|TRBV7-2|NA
CASSPHAGTGGAGNTEAFF
TGTGCCAGCAGCCCACACGCCGGGACAGGGGGCGCTGGGAACACTGAAGCTTTCTTT
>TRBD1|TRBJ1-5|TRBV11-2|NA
CASSRTGSGDNQPQHF
TGTGCCAGCAGCAGGACAGGGAGTGGGGACAATCAGCCCCAGCATTTT
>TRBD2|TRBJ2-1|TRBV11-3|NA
CASATSGNEQFF
TGTGCCAGCGCGACTAGCGGCAATGAGCAGTTCTTC
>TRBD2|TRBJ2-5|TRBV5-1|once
CASSLGLAGVSETQYF
TGCGCCAGCAGCTTGGGACTAGCGGGAGTTTCAGAGACCCAGTACTTC
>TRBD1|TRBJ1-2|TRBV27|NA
CASSPWTGDNYGYTF
TGTGCCAGCAGTCCCTGGACAGGGGACAACTATGGCTACACCTTC
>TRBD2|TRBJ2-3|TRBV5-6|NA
CASSFTTSGRNTDTQYF
TGTGCCAGCAGCTTTACGACTAGCGGGAGGAACACAGATACGCAGTATTTT
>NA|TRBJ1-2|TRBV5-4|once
CASTGAPDLEGYTF
TGTGCCAGCACAGGGGCGCCTGACTTGGAAGGCTACACCTTC
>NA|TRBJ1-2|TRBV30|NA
CAWKSKGPSRNYGYTF
TGTGCCTGGAAGTCTAAGGGGCCATCCCGAAACTATGGCTACACCTTC
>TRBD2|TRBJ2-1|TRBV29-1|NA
CSVRGTSGSYFEQFF
TGCAGCGTGCGGGGGACTAGCGGGAGCTATTTTGAGCAGTTCTTC
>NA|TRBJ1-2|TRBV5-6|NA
CASSSPYAGVRGGYTF
TGTGCCAGCAGCTCCCCCTATGCAGGGGTCCGTGGTGGCTACACCTTC
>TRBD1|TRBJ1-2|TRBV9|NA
CASSRQGTSMANYGYTF
TGTGCCAGCAGCAGACAGGGAACCTCGATGGCTAACTATGGCTACACCTTC
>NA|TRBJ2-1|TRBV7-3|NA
CASSFQPNGPGVYNEQFF
TGTGCCAGCAGCTTCCAACCTAATGGGCCAGGGGTTTACAATGAGCAGTTCTTC
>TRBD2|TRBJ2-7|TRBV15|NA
CATSRPLAGPGMYEQYF
TGTGCCACCAGCAGACCATTAGCGGGACCTGGTATGTACGAGCAGTACTTC
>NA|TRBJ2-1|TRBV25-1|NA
CASSVALRGNEQFF
TGTGCCAGCAGTGTCGCCCTCAGAGGGAATGAGCAGTTCTTC
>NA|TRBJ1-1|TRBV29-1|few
CSVESDRETEAFF
TGCAGCGTTGAATCGGATCGGGAAACTGAAGCTTTCTTT
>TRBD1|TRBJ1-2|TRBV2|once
CASRFSGGVGYPF
TGTGCCAGCAGGTTTTCAGGGGGCGTGGGCTACCCCTTC
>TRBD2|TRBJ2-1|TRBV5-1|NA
CASSLGLAGVNEQFF
TGCGCCAGCAGCTTGGGACTAGCGGGAGTCAATGAGCAGTTCTTC
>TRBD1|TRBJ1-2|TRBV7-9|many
CASSPGQGDAGYTF
TGTGCCAGCAGTCCAGGGCAGGGGGATGCTGGCTACACCTTC
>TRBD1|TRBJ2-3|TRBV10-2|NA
CASETGGADTQYF
TGCGCCAGTGAGACAGGGGGGGCAGATACGCAGTATTTT
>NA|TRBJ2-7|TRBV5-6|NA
CASSLWGPRRHEQYF
TGTGCCAGCAGCTTGTGGGGCCCTCGACGCCACGAGCAGTACTTC
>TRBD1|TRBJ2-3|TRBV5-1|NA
CASSSGQGQADTQYF
TGCGCCAGCAGCTCAGGACAGGGACAGGCAGATACGCAGTATTTT
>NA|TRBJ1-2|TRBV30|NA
CAWSLTAWGYTF
TGTGCCTGGAGTCTGACAGCCTGGGGCTACACCTTC
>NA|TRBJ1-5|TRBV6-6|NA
CASSSYTGLTQPQHF
TGTGCCAGCAGTTCCTATACAGGGCTCACTCAGCCCCAGCATTTT
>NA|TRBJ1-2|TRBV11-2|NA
CASSQGSYDGYTF
TGTGCCAGCAGCCAGGGGTCATACGATGGCTACACCTTC